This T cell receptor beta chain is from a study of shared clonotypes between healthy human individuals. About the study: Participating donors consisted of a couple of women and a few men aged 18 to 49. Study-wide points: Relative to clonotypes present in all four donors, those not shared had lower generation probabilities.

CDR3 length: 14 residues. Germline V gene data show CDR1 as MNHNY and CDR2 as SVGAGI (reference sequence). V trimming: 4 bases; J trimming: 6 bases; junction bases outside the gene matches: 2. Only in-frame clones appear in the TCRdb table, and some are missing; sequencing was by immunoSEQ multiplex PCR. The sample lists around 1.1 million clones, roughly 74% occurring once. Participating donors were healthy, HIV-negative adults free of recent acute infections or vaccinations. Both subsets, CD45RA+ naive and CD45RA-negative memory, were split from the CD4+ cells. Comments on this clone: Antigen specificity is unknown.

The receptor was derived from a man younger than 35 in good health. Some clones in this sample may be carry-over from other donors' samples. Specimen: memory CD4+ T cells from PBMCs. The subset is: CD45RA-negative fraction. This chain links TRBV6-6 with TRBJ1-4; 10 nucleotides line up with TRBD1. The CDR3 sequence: CASSWTGGYEKLFF. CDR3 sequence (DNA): TGTGCCAGCAGTTGGACAGGGGGATATGAAAAACTGTTTTTT.